In its sample, the clone carrying this T cell receptor beta chain was seen many times. These data originate in a study of early T cells in non-severe SARS-CoV-2 infection. Germline-derived CDR1 and CDR2 are SNHLY and FYNNEI. The CDR3 is 15 amino acids. Trimming removed 7 bases from V and 3 bases from J, with 16 bases in between. Via MiXCR, TCRdb re-called the 5' RACE reads, giving one row per CDR3 protein. The data show around 50,000 distinct CDR3 sequences, roughly 5.5% seen once. Sequencing was carried out using whole blood. The rearrangement joins TRBV2 to TRBJ1-5, with D possibly being TRBD1 (5 bases). The TCR was taken from an adult who was a healthcare worker with PCR-confirmed SARS-CoV-2 infection or an uninfected control (not recorded which). CDR3 DNA sequence: TGTGCCAGCAATCTCCGGGACGGAGACAATCAGCCCCAGCATTTT. It specifies CASNLRDGDNQPQHF.